This T cell receptor beta chain is drawn from a study of cytomegalovirus exposure and HLA in healthy donors. Overall study findings and caveats: In a later analysis, 16,951 TCR beta sequences were associated with HLA alleles at 0.05 false discovery rate.

When sampled, the donors appeared nominally healthy, though they likely had unrecorded immune exposures. For this clone: What it binds is unknown.

Researchers ran the PCR with 60 Vbeta and 13 Jbeta primers. Produced via immunoSEQ multiplex PCR; TCRdb's table is partial and in-frame only. Of about 210,000 clones in the sample, roughly 85% are singletons; the top ten hold about 0.22%. CDR3 length: 14 residues. Looked up from germline, CDR1 is PRHDT and CDR2 is FYEKMQ (reference sequence). Trimming cost V 5 bases and J 0 bases, with 11 bases left between them. The specimen was PBMCs. The chain combines TRBV13 with TRBJ2-7; D is possibly TRBD2 (5 bases). The sequence was collected from a girl aged 2-10 years in good health and CMV-seronegative. The CDR3 region has the DNA TGTGCCAGCAGCCGACCCGGGGTCTCCTACGAGCAGTACTTC. This gives the protein CASSRPGVSYEQYF.